This note documents a single T cell receptor beta chain sequence. Its antigen remains unknown. Every immunoSEQ plate was one replicate of a subset's evenly spread DNA. Using immunoSEQ multiplex PCR, the repertoire was profiled, and TCRdb retains in-frame clones only, with some absent. This table has approximately 1,500,000 clones, 96% appearing once. Everyone who donated was a Caucasian adult who lived in Nashville, Tennessee. This entry comes from a study of shared clonotypes between healthy human individuals. Trimming left V 1 base short and J 1 base short, with 13 bases between. Germline V gives CDR1 SGHTA, CDR2 FQGTGA. This CDR3 spans 16 amino acids. Whole-study findings and limits: A small donor pool kept down the genetic and exposure-history diversity that was represented. Depth of sequencing was expected to influence donor clonotype sharing.

This chain joins TRBV7-3 and TRBJ1-1; no reliable D call. The specimen sequenced was naive CD4+ T cells sorted from blood. The subset is: CD45RA+ positively selected. This TCR derives from a young man in good health. Written as DNA, the CDR3 is TGTGCCAGCAGCTTAATAGCCCGGGTTCAGAACACTGAAGCTTTCTTT. Translated: CASSLIARVQNTEAFF.